A selection of T cell receptor beta chains follows, all from one sample in a study of blood T cell repertoires in COVID-19. The method was immunoSEQ multiplex PCR; TCRdb's version includes in-frame clones alone and lacks a portion of them. Here the sample spans about 23,000 clones, 90% to 95% being singletons. Sequencing was carried out using peripheral blood. The origin of the receptors is a woman aged 45-65 years with active COVID-19. Each CDR3 is given with its conserved first and last residue. Fields, in order: J gene, V gene, D gene, clone size, CDR3 protein, CDR3 DNA. D genes are given only for firm matches. The size field is filled for only some rows; it gives once, few, many or a size class.

>TRBJ2-5|TRBV7-2|TRBD2|.
CASSLSWASGPRETQYF
TGTGCCAGCAGCTTATCGTGGGCTAGCGGACCTAGGGAGACCCAGTACTTC
>TRBJ1-4|TRBV7-8|.|.
CASSLGQGSEKLFF
TGTGCCAGCAGCTTAGGGCAGGGCAGTGAAAAACTGTTTTTT
>TRBJ1-5|TRBV6-2/TRBV6-3|.|.
CASSMQGIGYSNQPQHF
TGTGCCAGCAGCATGCAGGGAATAGGTTATAGCAATCAGCCCCAGCATTTT
>TRBJ2-3|TRBV5-1|TRBD2|.
CASSRTSGGLADTQYF
TGCGCCAGCAGCCGGACTAGCGGGGGTTTAGCAGATACGCAGTATTTT
>TRBJ2-1|TRBV7-2|TRBD2|.
CASSSPGLAANNEQFF
TGTGCCAGCAGCTCACCGGGACTAGCGGCTAACAATGAGCAGTTCTTC
>TRBJ1-3|TRBV29-1|.|.
CSVTREAGNTIYF
TGCAGCGTTACCAGGGAAGCTGGAAACACCATATATTTT
>TRBJ1-3|TRBV27|TRBD1|.
CASSPAGGSGNTIYF
TGTGCCAGCAGCCCCGCAGGGGGATCTGGAAACACCATATATTTT
>TRBJ2-2|TRBV5-1|TRBD2|.
CASSLDGTSGSGELFF
TGCGCCAGCAGCTTGGACGGGACTAGCGGGAGCGGGGAGCTGTTTTTT
>TRBJ1-1|TRBV7-3|TRBD1|.
CASSPGDRRDTEAFF
TGTGCCAGCAGCCCAGGGGACAGGAGGGACACTGAAGCTTTCTTT
>TRBJ1-1|TRBV4-1|TRBD1|.
CASSQDRGLRTEAFF
TGCGCCAGCAGCCAAGACAGGGGGCTGCGCACTGAAGCTTTCTTT
>TRBJ1-2|TRBV18|.|.
CASSHKTDIYGYTF
TGTGCCAGCTCACATAAAACGGACATTTATGGCTACACCTTC
>TRBJ1-3|TRBV6-5|.|.
CASTRGGGNTIYF
TGTGCCAGCACTAGGGGAGGTGGAAACACCATATATTTT
>TRBJ1-2|TRBV29-1|.|medium-sized
CSVEPGNNYGYTF
TGCAGCGTTGAACCGGGGAATAACTATGGCTACACCTTC
>TRBJ2-1|TRBV9|TRBD1|once
CASSAWDRVSYNEQFF
TGTGCCAGCAGCGCCTGGGACAGGGTGTCCTACAATGAGCAGTTCTTC
>TRBJ1-5|TRBV6-6|TRBD1|.
CASSRLPGQGLNQPQHF
TGTGCCAGCAGTCGACTACCGGGACAGGGATTAAATCAGCCCCAGCATTTT
>TRBJ2-1|TRBV5-1|TRBD2|.
CASSLLASGHNEQFF
TGCGCCAGCAGCTTGTTGGCTAGCGGCCACAATGAGCAGTTCTTC
>TRBJ2-2|TRBV27|TRBD1|once
CASSSGTGGGHTTGELFF
TGTGCCAGCAGCTCCGGGACAGGGGGGGGACACACAACCGGGGAGCTGTTTTTT
>TRBJ1-4|TRBV19|TRBD1|once
CASSPPAGGFEKLFF
TGTGCCAGTAGTCCCCCAGCAGGGGGCTTCGAAAAACTGTTTTTT
>TRBJ1-2|TRBV19|.|.
CASSNARTDYGYTF
TGTGCCAGTAGCAACGCCCGGACTGATTATGGCTACACCTTC
>TRBJ1-1|TRBV5-1|TRBD1|.
CASSLYRAGGDTEAFF
TGCGCCAGCAGCTTGTATAGGGCAGGGGGAGACACTGAAGCTTTCTTT
>TRBJ2-1|TRBV12-3/TRBV12-4|.|.
CASSLTSEQFF
TGTGCCAGCAGTTTAACTAGTGAGCAGTTCTTC
>TRBJ2-3|TRBV5-5|.|.
CASSLGYSGTSTDTQYF
TGTGCCAGCAGCTTGGGCTACTCCGGGACTAGCACAGATACGCAGTATTTT
>TRBJ1-5|TRBV6-5|.|.
CASSPTGRGQPQHF
TGTGCCAGCAGTCCCACAGGGCGCGGTCAGCCCCAGCATTTT
>TRBJ2-6|TRBV3-1/TRBV3-2|.|.
CASSHHTSGANVLTF
TGTGCCAGCAGCCACCACACCTCTGGGGCCAACGTCCTGACTTTC
>TRBJ2-2|TRBV7-2|TRBD1|.
CASSLVGTVMNTGELFF
TGTGCCAGCAGCTTAGTAGGGACAGTTATGAACACCGGGGAGCTGTTTTTT
>TRBJ2-7|TRBV20-1|.|.
CSAQTSAEQYF
TGCAGTGCCCAGACTAGTGCCGAGCAGTACTTC
>TRBJ1-3|TRBV7-9|.|once
CASSLLYSGNTIYF
TGTGCCAGCAGCTTATTATACTCTGGAAACACCATATATTTT
>TRBJ2-1|TRBV5-1|.|.
CASSLEWGEWNEQFF
TGCGCCAGCAGCTTGGAATGGGGGGAGTGGAATGAGCAGTTCTTC
>TRBJ1-4|TRBV3-1/TRBV3-2|TRBD1|.
CASSTRQGGDEKLFF
TGTGCCAGCAGCACCCGACAGGGCGGAGATGAAAAACTGTTTTTT
>TRBJ2-2|TRBV5-8|TRBD2|.
CASSFGGTSGTGELFF
TGTGCCAGCAGCTTCGGGGGGACTAGTGGAACCGGGGAGCTGTTTTTT
>TRBJ2-1|TRBV11-3|TRBD2|once
CASSSASSGSHEQFF
TGTGCCAGCAGCTCCGCTTCTAGCGGGAGTCATGAGCAGTTCTTC
>TRBJ1-5|TRBV5-5|.|.
CASSVREGFNQPQHF
TGTGCCAGCAGCGTCAGGGAGGGGTTCAATCAGCCCCAGCATTTT
>TRBJ1-2|TRBV10-1|.|.
CASSESAGYGYTF
TGCGCCAGCAGTGAGTCAGCCGGGTATGGCTACACCTTC
>TRBJ2-4|TRBV12-3/TRBV12-4|.|.
CASSTGPGNIQYF
TGTGCCAGCAGTACAGGGCCAGGCAACATTCAGTACTTC
>TRBJ2-1|TRBV28|TRBD2|.
CASSYGTSGREQFF
TGTGCCAGCAGTTACGGGACTAGCGGGAGGGAGCAGTTCTTC
>TRBJ2-3|TRBV2|TRBD2|.
CASSKGLAGITDTQYF
TGTGCCAGCAGTAAAGGACTAGCGGGGATCACAGATACGCAGTATTTT
>TRBJ1-4|TRBV12-3/TRBV12-4|.|.
CASRRNNEKLFF
TGTGCCAGCAGGCGGAATAATGAAAAACTGTTTTTT
>TRBJ2-7|TRBV6-5|.|.
CASSFSSQGHEQYF
TGTGCCAGCAGTTTCTCCTCACAGGGCCACGAGCAGTACTTC
>TRBJ1-1|TRBV11-2|.|once
CASSSQAGGAEAFF
TGTGCCAGCAGCTCGCAGGCGGGGGGAGCTGAAGCTTTCTTT
>TRBJ2-7|TRBV2|.|.
CASSANYEQYF
TGTGCCAGCAGCGCGAATTACGAGCAGTACTTC
>TRBJ1-2|TRBV4-1|.|.
CASSQEGLRGVPGYTF
TGCGCCAGCAGCCAAGAAGGCCTCCGGGGGGTACCCGGCTACACCTTC